The 4 T cell receptor beta chains given below trace back to one sample, sequenced in a study of monozygotic twins with inflammatory bowel disease. From its re-call of the 5' RACE reads, TCRdb lists each CDR3 protein once, without DNA. This sample lists a few hundred thousand distinct CDR3 sequences; its ten largest clones have 2% to 3%. Input material: blood. The source is a human donor with ulcerative colitis or Crohn's disease, or a healthy co-twin of an affected twin (not recorded which).

The chain couples TRBV3-1 to TRBJ2-1; TCRdb returns TRBD2, unconfirmable since there is no DNA. This CDR3 comprises 16 residues. Germline V gene lookup returns CDR1 LGHDT and CDR2 YNNKEL (reference sequence). CDR3 loop: CASSPPGTSGRYEQFF.

The chain couples TRBV18 to TRBJ2-2; TCRdb's D call, TRBD2, is unchecked because there is no DNA. The germline V gene encodes CDR1 KGHSH and CDR2 LQKENI. The CDR3 is 15 residues long. The CDR3 sequence: CASAPAGANTGELFF.

CDR3 loop: CASSFGDRGYNEQFF. The genes are TRBV12-3 or TRBV12-4 and TRBJ2-1; TCRdb's assignment of TRBD1 cannot be checked, as there is no DNA. The CDR3 length is 15 residues.

The chain carries TRBV11-2 and TRBJ1-4; checking the TCRdb D call of TRBD1 is not possible without DNA. The CDR3 runs to 14 residues. Germline V lookup: CDR1 SGHAT, CDR2 FQNNGV. The CDR3 here is CASSYSPANEKLFF. The full variable domain, rest sourced from reference TRBV11-2 and TRBJ1-4, is EAGVAQSPRYKIIEKRQSVAFWCNPISGHATLYWYQQILGQGPKLLIQFQNNGVVDDSQLPKDRFSAERLKGVDSTLKIQPAKLEDSAVYLCASSYSPANEKLFFGSGTQLSVL.